Listed below are T cell receptor beta chains from one sample, sequenced in a study of Graves' ophthalmopathy and Graves' hyperthyroidism. TCRdb itself ran the multiplex PCR reads through MiXCR, one entry per CDR3 protein. Among 600,000 to 700,000 distinct CDR3 sequences listed, roughly two fifths were seen once. The sequencing sample was made of peripheral blood. The receptor set was obtained from an adult man with Graves' ophthalmopathy. Each CDR3 is given with its conserved first and last residue. A D gene is named only where the DNA matches it firmly. Where a row states a size, it is once, few, many or the class of an expanded clone; other rows omit it.

D gene	V gene	clone size	J gene	CDR3 protein	CDR3 DNA
.	TRBV9	few	TRBJ1-3	CASSPLPGAGNTIYF	TGTGCCAGCAGCCCCCTACCAGGGGCTGGAAACACCATATATTTT
.	TRBV9	many	TRBJ1-6	CASSPTRSALGSPLHF	TGTGCCAGCAGCCCGACGAGGAGCGCACTGGGTTCACCCCTCCACTTT
TRBD1	TRBV19	.	TRBJ1-1	CASSNDRVGTEAFF	TGTGCCAGTAGTAACGACAGGGTGGGAACTGAAGCTTTCTTT
TRBD1	TRBV7-9	.	TRBJ1-4	CASTALQGEGGYTNEKLFF	TGTGCCAGCACAGCGCTACAGGGGGAAGGGGGCTACACTAATGAAAAACTGTTTTTT
.	TRBV19	few	TRBJ2-7	CASSPYGTDRGREQYF	TGTGCCAGTAGTCCCTACGGGACGGACCGTGGGCGAGAGCAGTACTTC
.	TRBV12-5	.	TRBJ2-2	CASGSQSPGPGELFF	TGTGCTAGTGGTTCCCAATCCCCCGGACCCGGGGAGCTGTTTTTT
.	TRBV7-9	.	TRBJ1-2	CASSLRVAGRTNYGYTF	TGTGCCAGCAGCTTAAGAGTAGCGGGACGGACCAACTATGGCTACACCTTC
.	TRBV25-1	many	TRBJ1-6	CASSEGGLGVYSPLHF	TGTGCCAGCAGTGAAGGGGGGTTAGGGGTCTATTCACCCCTCCACTTT
.	TRBV6-5	many	TRBJ1-2	CANWDGVYGYTF	TGTGCCAACTGGGACGGAGTCTATGGCTACACCTTC
.	TRBV29-1	.	TRBJ1-1	CSGHRDTEAFF	TGCAGCGGACACAGGGACACTGAAGCTTTCTTT
TRBD2	TRBV2	many	TRBJ2-7	CASTGTSSEQYF	TGTGCCAGCACCGGGACTAGCTCCGAGCAGTACTTC
.	TRBV12-3/TRBV12-4	.	TRBJ2-7	CASSLGDGGWYEQYF	TGTGCCAGCAGTTTAGGGGATGGAGGATGGTACGAGCAGTACTTC
.	TRBV2	.	TRBJ2-7	CASGAPDQAYEQYF	TGTGCTAGTGGTGCTCCGGACCAGGCCTACGAGCAGTACTTC
TRBD1	TRBV19	.	TRBJ2-6	CASSIRDRAGVNVLTF	TGTGCCAGTAGTATACGCGACAGGGCTGGGGTCAACGTCCTGACTTTC
TRBD1	TRBV7-3	many	TRBJ1-6	CASSPGQENSPLHF	TGTGCCAGCAGCCCCGGACAGGAAAATTCACCCCTCCACTTT
TRBD1	TRBV5-1	many	TRBJ2-2	CASSSDRGGTGELFF	TGCGCCAGCAGCTCGGACAGGGGAGGCACCGGGGAGCTGTTTTTT
.	TRBV12-3/TRBV12-4	.	TRBJ2-7	CASSPGQLSSYEQYF	TGTGCCAGCAGTCCCGGACAGTTGAGCTCCTACGAGCAGTACTTC
.	TRBV2	many	TRBJ1-5	CASTNLVGELGNQPQHF	TGTGCCAGCACTAACCTGGTAGGGGAGTTAGGAAATCAGCCCCAGCATTTT
.	TRBV14	many	TRBJ2-7	CASSQAGGRREQYF	TGTGCCAGCAGCCAAGCAGGGGGGCGACGCGAGCAGTACTTC
TRBD1	TRBV11-1	.	TRBJ1-5	CASSQWTGANSQPQHF	TGTGCCAGCAGCCAATGGACAGGGGCGAATAGTCAGCCCCAGCATTTT
.	TRBV25-1	many	TRBJ2-5	CASRGSVGETQYF	TGTGCCAGCCGAGGGAGTGTAGGAGAGACCCAGTACTTC
.	TRBV7-2	many	TRBJ1-3	CASSPLGVSGNTIYF	TGTGCCAGCAGCCCTCTGGGGGTCTCTGGAAACACCATATATTTT
TRBD1	TRBV19	many	TRBJ2-7	CASSHSSTGTSSYEQYF	TGTGCCAGTAGTCACTCCTCGACAGGGACGAGCTCCTACGAGCAGTACTTC
TRBD2	TRBV25-1	.	TRBJ2-5	CASSALGGAVTQYF	TGTGCCAGCAGTGCCCTCGGGGGGGCCGTGACCCAGTACTTC
.	TRBV7-8	many	TRBJ1-2	CASSLESGGYTF	TGTGCCAGCAGCTTAGAAAGTGGTGGCTACACCTTC
TRBD2	TRBV9	few	TRBJ2-5	CASRLAGGGPAKTQYF	TGTGCCAGCAGACTAGCGGGGGGCGGGCCCGCGAAGACCCAGTACTTC
TRBD1	TRBV10-3	.	TRBJ2-2	CAISEQGGTGELFF	TGTGCCATCAGTGAACAGGGGGGCACCGGGGAGCTGTTTTTT
TRBD2	TRBV20-1	.	TRBJ2-5	CSSLAGGGETQYF	TGCAGCTCCCTAGCGGGGGGCGGGGAGACCCAGTACTTC
TRBD2	TRBV20-1	.	TRBJ2-5	CSAKRTSGGGGETQYF	TGCAGTGCTAAGAGGACTAGCGGGGGCGGAGGGGAGACCCAGTACTTC
TRBD1	TRBV7-9	many	TRBJ2-5	CASSENRGRPTQYF	TGTGCCAGCAGCGAAAACAGGGGCCGCCCGACCCAGTACTTC
TRBD1	TRBV19	.	TRBJ1-1	CASRSGQGAGTEAFF	TGTGCCAGTCGCTCAGGACAGGGGGCGGGCACTGAAGCTTTCTTT
.	TRBV19	many	TRBJ2-5	CASSIDVTTFTQYF	TGTGCCAGTAGTATCGACGTAACGACCTTTACCCAGTACTTC
.	TRBV19	once	TRBJ2-5	CASSILPGSSEETQYF	TGTGCCAGTAGTATCCTACCGGGAAGCAGCGAAGAGACCCAGTACTTC
.	TRBV30	.	TRBJ2-5	CAWSVGVETQYF	TGTGCCTGGAGTGTTGGGGTGGAGACCCAGTACTTC
.	TRBV2	.	TRBJ2-7	CASSADGDDEQYF	TGTGCCAGCAGTGCGGACGGTGACGATGAGCAGTACTTC
.	TRBV2	.	TRBJ1-6	CASSVDSSSPLHF	TGTGCCAGCAGTGTGGATAGTAGTTCACCCCTCCACTTT
TRBD1	TRBV7-9	many	TRBJ1-4	CASSPLTGGEEKLFF	TGTGCCAGCAGCCCCTTGACAGGGGGCGAGGAAAAACTGTTTTTT
TRBD1	TRBV9	many	TRBJ1-2	CASSEGDRGNYGYTF	TGTGCCAGCAGCGAGGGGGACAGGGGTAACTATGGCTACACCTTC
.	TRBV5-6	many	TRBJ2-5	CASSTPTPSRETQYF	TGTGCCAGCAGCACACCGACACCCTCCAGGGAGACCCAGTACTTC
TRBD1	TRBV20-1	.	TRBJ1-6	CSARDRGPYNLPLHF	TGCAGTGCTAGGGACAGGGGTCCCTATAATTTACCCCTCCACTTT
.	TRBV7-2	many	TRBJ1-6	CASSLGDHSPLHF	TGTGCCAGCAGCTTAGGGGATCATTCACCCCTCCACTTT
.	TRBV25-1	.	TRBJ1-2	CARVGAWGNTF	TGTGCCAGGGTAGGGGCGTGGGGAAACACCTTC
.	TRBV19	many	TRBJ1-1	CASMEGRYTEAFF	TGTGCCAGTATGGAGGGGCGTTACACTGAAGCTTTCTTT
.	TRBV6-6	few	TRBJ2-7	CASSPRQIEQYF	TGTGCCAGCAGTCCCCGCCAGATAGAGCAGTACTTC
.	TRBV5-1	.	TRBJ2-5	CASSLGGSGVQETQYF	TGCGCCAGCAGCTTGGGGGGGTCAGGGGTCCAAGAGACCCAGTACTTC
TRBD1	TRBV10-3	.	TRBJ1-2	CASSRQGTNYGYTF	TGTGCCAGCAGTCGACAGGGAACTAACTATGGCTACACCTTC
.	TRBV9	many	TRBJ2-5	CASSLQGRQETQYF	TGTGCCAGCAGCCTGCAGGGGAGGCAAGAGACCCAGTACTTC
.	TRBV7-9	many	TRBJ1-5	CASSLGGGPQHF	TGTGCCAGCAGCTTAGGTGGCGGACCCCAGCATTTT
TRBD2	TRBV7-9	.	TRBJ2-7	CASNPTSGAYEQYF	TGTGCCAGCAACCCGACTAGCGGGGCATACGAGCAGTACTTC